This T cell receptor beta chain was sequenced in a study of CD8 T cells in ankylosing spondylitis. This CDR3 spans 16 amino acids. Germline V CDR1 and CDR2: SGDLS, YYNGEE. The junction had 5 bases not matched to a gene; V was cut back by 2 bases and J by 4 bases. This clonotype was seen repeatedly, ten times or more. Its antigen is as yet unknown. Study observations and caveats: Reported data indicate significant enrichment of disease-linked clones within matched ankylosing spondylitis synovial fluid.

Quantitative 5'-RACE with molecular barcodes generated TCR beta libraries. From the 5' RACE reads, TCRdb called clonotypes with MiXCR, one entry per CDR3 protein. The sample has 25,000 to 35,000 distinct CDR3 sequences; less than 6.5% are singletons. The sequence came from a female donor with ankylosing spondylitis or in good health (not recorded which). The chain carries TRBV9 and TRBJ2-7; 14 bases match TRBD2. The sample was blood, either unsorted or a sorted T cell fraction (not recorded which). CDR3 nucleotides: TGTGCCAGCAGCGTGGGGACTAGCGGGGGCCCATACGAGCAGTACTTC. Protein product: CASSVGTSGGPYEQYF.